This T cell receptor (beta chain) was identified in a study of Graves' ophthalmopathy and Graves' hyperthyroidism. It was on clinical symptoms, serum thyroxine, TRAb, thyroid ultrasound and orbital computed tomography that diagnosis relied. Researchers took RNA transcripts and amplified TCR beta CDR3 regions from them. A first-round RT-PCR used HTBI primers, followed by a second-round multiplex PCR. TCRdb processed the multiplex PCR reads anew with MiXCR; each CDR3 protein has one entry. The data show more than 300,000 distinct CDR3 sequences, with 15% seen just once and roughly 7% held by the top ten. This CDR3 contains 15 residues. V dropped 2 bases and J dropped 2 bases, with 12 bases sitting between them.

The sample comprised peripheral blood. The rearrangement joins TRBV12-3 or TRBV12-4 to TRBJ1-2, with D possibly TRBD1 on 6 matching bases. The clonotype comes from a woman between 18 and 29 years old with stable Graves' hyperthyroidism. The CDR3 spells CASSLRRGVNYGYTF. CDR3 in DNA: TGTGCCAGCAGTTTACGCAGGGGAGTAAACTATGGCTACACCTTC.